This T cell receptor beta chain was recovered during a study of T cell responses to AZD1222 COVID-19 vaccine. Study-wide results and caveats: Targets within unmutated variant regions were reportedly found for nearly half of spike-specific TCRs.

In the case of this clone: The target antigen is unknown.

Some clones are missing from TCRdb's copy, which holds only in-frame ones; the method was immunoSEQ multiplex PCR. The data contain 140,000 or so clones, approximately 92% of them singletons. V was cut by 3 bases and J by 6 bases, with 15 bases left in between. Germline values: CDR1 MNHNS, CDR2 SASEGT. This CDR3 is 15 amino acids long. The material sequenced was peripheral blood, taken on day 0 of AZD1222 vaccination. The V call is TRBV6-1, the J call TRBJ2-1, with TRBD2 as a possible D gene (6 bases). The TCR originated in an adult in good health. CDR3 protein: CASSDGRDGVNEQFF. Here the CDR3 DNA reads TGTGCCAGCAGTGATGGGCGGGATGGGGTCAATGAGCAGTTCTTC.